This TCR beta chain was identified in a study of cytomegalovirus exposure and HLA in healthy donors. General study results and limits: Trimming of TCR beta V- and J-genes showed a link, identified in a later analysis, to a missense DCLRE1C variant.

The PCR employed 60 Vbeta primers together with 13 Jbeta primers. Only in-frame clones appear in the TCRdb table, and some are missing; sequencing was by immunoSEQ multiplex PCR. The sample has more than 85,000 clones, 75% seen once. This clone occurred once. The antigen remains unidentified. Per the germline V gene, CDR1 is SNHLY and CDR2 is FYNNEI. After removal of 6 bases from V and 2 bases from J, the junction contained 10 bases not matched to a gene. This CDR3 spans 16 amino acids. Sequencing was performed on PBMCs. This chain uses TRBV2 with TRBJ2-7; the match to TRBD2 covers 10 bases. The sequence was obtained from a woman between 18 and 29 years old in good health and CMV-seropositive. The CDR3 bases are TGTGCCAGCAGCAACGACCCGGGACTAGCGACCTACGAGCAGTACTTC. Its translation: CASSNDPGLATYEQYF.